This T cell receptor (beta chain) appears in the sequencing data of a study of control samples from healthy donors and cancer patients. This clone was detected once. Sequencing used immunoSEQ multiplex PCR; TCRdb keeps in-frame clones, though not all of them. The repertoire includes 150,000 or so clones, roughly 93% of them detected once, and about 5.8% sits in the top ten. The V gene lost 0 bases and the J gene lost 8 bases, with 7 bases spanning the gap. The CDR3 totals 12 residues. Per germline, CDR1 LGHNA and CDR2 YSLEER. The sample consisted of blood. This TCR was sampled from a man aged 18 to 30 in good health. The chain uses TRBV4-3 and TRBJ1-2; D not resolved. Here the CDR3 DNA reads TGCGCCAGCAGCCAAGAATCCCGCGGCTACACCTTC. Its protein product is CASSQESRGYTF.